Below are 18 T cell receptor beta chains sequenced from a single sample in a study of shared clonotypes between healthy human individuals. Produced via immunoSEQ multiplex PCR; TCRdb's table is partial and in-frame only. The table includes about 2.3 million clones, 85% to 95% detected once. Sequencing was performed on naive CD4+ T cells from PBMCs. Subset in this sample: CD45RA+ positively selected. The receptors here all came from a man between 18 and 35 years old in good health. Some clones in this sample may be carry-over from other donors' samples.

Of note for this clone: This sample includes further DNA sequences coding for the same CDR3. This chain connects TRBV9 to TRBJ2-3; D is ambiguous. Germline lookup yields CDR1 SGDLS and CDR2 YYNGEE. The CDR3 consists of 12 residues. Trimming removed 4 bases at V and 0 bases at J, with 3 bases between. The CDR3 is CASSPSTDTQYF. CDR3 sequence (DNA): TGTGCCAGCAGCCCTAGCACAGATACGCAGTATTTT. Full variable domain (rest looked up from reference TRBV9 and TRBJ2-3): DSGVTQTPKHLITATGQRVTLRCSPRSGDLSVYWYQQSLDQGLQFLIQYYNGEERAKGNILERFSAQQFPDLHSELNLSSLELGDSALYFCASSPSTDTQYFGPGTRLTVL.

The genes are TRBV7-2 and TRBJ2-6; D unclear. The CDR3 spans 14 residues. Trimming pared 5 bases from V and 12 bases from J, leaving 17 bases between. CDR1 SGHTA and CDR2 FQGNSA come from the germline V gene. Here the CDR3 reads CASSPRPRGGVLTF. The DNA for the CDR3 is TGTGCCAGCAGCCCCCGACCCCGCGGCGGCGTCCTGACTTTC. The full variable domain, with the rest looked up from reference TRBV7-2 and TRBJ2-6, is GAGVSQSPSNKVTEKGKDVELRCDPISGHTALYWYRQSLGQGLEFLIYFQGNSAPDKSGLPSDRFSAERTGGSVSTLTIQRTQQEDSAVYLCASSPRPRGGVLTFGAGSRLTVL.

As to this clone: Relative to the germline gene, one junction end is altered; a read error may explain this. The chain carries TRBV19 and TRBJ1-2, with D possibly matching TRBD1 (5 bases). The CDR3 is made up of 11 amino acids. The germline V gene encodes CDR1 LNHDA and CDR2 SQIVND (reference sequence). The CDR3 coding sequence is TGCCCAAGGGGATCTAACTATGGCTACACCTTC. Encoded protein: CPRGSNYGYTF.

The count of this clone is one. The identical CDR3 is also encoded by other nucleotide sequences in the sample. The chain combines TRBV7-3 with TRBJ2-1; TRBD2 is a possible D gene (5 bases). The V end was cut by 4 bases, the J end by 0 bases, with 7 bases between. CDR3 length: 14 residues. Looked up from germline, CDR1 is SGHTA and CDR2 is FQGTGA. CDR3 protein: CASSSSGSYNEQFF. The CDR3 DNA reads TGTGCCAGCAGCTCGAGCGGCTCCTACAATGAGCAGTTCTTC.

DNA of the CDR3: TGTGCCAGTAGTAACGCCCGGGAAGCGGGAGAAGACAATGAGCAGTTCTTC. Its translation: CASSNAREAGEDNEQFF. The genes are TRBV19 and TRBJ2-1, with TRBD2 matching over 8 bases. The length of the CDR3 is 17 residues. Germline values: CDR1 LNHDA, CDR2 SQIVND (reference sequence). Unmatched junction bases numbered 13, after V lost 4 bases and J lost 5 bases.

The genes are TRBV2 and TRBJ2-2; no firm D call. Looked up from germline, CDR1 is SNHLY and CDR2 is FYNNEI. CDR3 length: 11 residues. V lost 7 bases and J lost 6, with 6 bases in between. CDR3 DNA: TGTGCCAGCACGCCGGCCGGGGAGCTGTTTTTT. Translating gives CASTPAGELFF.

The chain joins TRBV28 to TRBJ2-7; D possibly corresponds to TRBD1 (6 bases). The CDR3 is 16 residues long. Per the germline V gene, CDR1 is MDHEN and CDR2 is SYDVKM. Trimming cost V 4 bases and J 4 bases, with 20 bases left between them. As DNA, the CDR3 is TGTGCCAGCAGTTCACGACAGGATTGGCCCAATTACGAGCAGTACTTC. It specifies CASSSRQDWPNYEQYF.

This sequence joins TRBV5-1 and TRBJ1-6; D is unclear. The CDR3 runs 15 residues. Germline CDR1 and CDR2: SGHRS and YFSETQ. The V end lost 0 bases, the J end lost 6 bases, and 10 bases lay between the germline ends. CDR3 sequence reads: CASSLAINSNSPLHF. The CDR3 region has the DNA TGCGCCAGCAGCTTGGCCATAAACTCTAATTCACCCCTCCACTTT.

In DNA form, the CDR3 reads TGCGCCAGCAGTCAATCGGGCAGGAACCCCTACGAGCAGTACTTC. Its protein product is CASSQSGRNPYEQYF. The rearrangement links TRBV23-1 to TRBJ2-7, with D unclear. TRBV23-1 qualifies as an ORF whose function is uncertain. This CDR3 is built from 15 residues. V dropped 0 bases and J dropped 2 bases, with 11 bases sitting between them.

The chain employs TRBV30 and TRBJ2-1; D is unresolved. CDR3 length: 12 amino acids. Looked up from germline, CDR1 is GTSNPN and CDR2 is SVGIG (reference sequence). V gave up 0 bases and J gave up 10 bases, with 10 bases separating them. The CDR3 DNA sequence: TGTGCCTGGAGTGTAATGGCGACGGAGCAGTTCTTC. It translates to CAWSVMATEQFF.

This clone showed up just once. The CDR3 sequence is CAISERGDPSYNEQFF. The CDR3 coding sequence is TGTGCCATCAGTGAGAGAGGAGATCCCTCCTACAATGAGCAGTTCTTC. This chain uses TRBV10-3 with TRBJ2-1; no reliable D call. V lost 2 bases to trimming and J lost 0 bases, with 11 bases between them. Germline CDR1 and CDR2: ENHRY and SYGVKD. The CDR3 is 16 residues long.

The chain couples TRBV18 to TRBJ1-1, with 8 bases that match TRBD1. V shed 6 bases and J 0 bases; nucleotides not matched to a gene: 9. This CDR3 is built from 16 residues. Germline values: CDR1 KGHSH, CDR2 LQKENI. The CDR3, as DNA: TGTGCCAGCTCTACCACAGGGGGTGCTATGAACACTGAAGCTTTCTTT. Encoded protein: CASSTTGGAMNTEAFF.

V and J are TRBV11-3 and TRBJ2-3, with 10 positions matching TRBD2. V lost 5 bases to trimming and J lost 0 bases; unmatched junction nucleotides: 8. CDR1 is SGHNT, CDR2 YENEEA, per germline. CDR3 length: 17 residues. For the CDR3, the DNA is TGTGCCAGCAGCACAGGGGAGACTAGCGGGAGCACAGATACGCAGTATTTT. This encodes CASSTGETSGSTDTQYF.

This chain links TRBV28 with TRBJ1-4; maybe TRBD1 (6 bases). This CDR3 comprises 15 residues. Germline V gene data show CDR1 as MDHEN and CDR2 as SYDVKM. V was pared by 10 bases and J by 6 bases, with 21 bases between. This CDR3 reads CATRGGGLGDEKLFF. The DNA for the CDR3 is TGTGCCACCCGTGGGGGCGGTTTGGGAGATGAAAAACTGTTTTTT.

The chain has TRBV11-2 and TRBJ2-2, with D possibly matching TRBD2 (5 bases). The CDR3 consists of 15 residues. Trimming shortened V by 0 bases and J by 7 bases, and 12 bases separated the two germline ends. In germline, CDR1 is SGHAT, CDR2 FQNNGV. For the CDR3, the DNA is TGTGCCAGCAGCTTAGAGATTCGAGGAGGCGGGGAGCTGTTTTTT. The encoded protein is CASSLEIRGGGELFF.

The V gene is TRBV5-1, the J gene TRBJ2-7, with 11 positions matching TRBD2. Losses at the gene ends were 5 bases for V and 11 bases for J; bases not matched to a gene: 15. CDR3 size: 15 residues. The V gene's germline CDR1 is SGHRS and CDR2 YFSETQ. CDR3 sequence reads: CASRATSGTFGLEYF. CDR3 in DNA: TGCGCCAGCAGGGCGACTAGCGGGACCTTTGGTCTAGAGTACTTC.

V and J are TRBV27 and TRBJ2-1; the match to TRBD2 covers 10 bases. V gave up 5 bases and J gave up 3 bases; unmatched junction bases: 4. The CDR3 spans 15 residues. The germline gives CDR1 MNHEY, CDR2 SMNVEV (reference sequence). CDR3 DNA: TGTGCCAGCAGTGAGGGACTAGCGAACTACAATGAGCAGTTCTTC. It is translated as CASSEGLANYNEQFF.

The chain has TRBV6-6 and TRBJ1-1; a weak D match, TRBD1 (5 bases). CDR1 and CDR2 from the germline V gene are MNHNY and SVGAGI (reference sequence). The CDR3 is made up of 14 amino acids. The ends were cut back, 8 bases at V and 5 bases at J, with 18 bases in the middle. This CDR3 reads CASWWDQGETEAFF. In DNA, the CDR3 is TGTGCCAGCTGGTGGGATCAGGGTGAGACTGAAGCTTTCTTT.